Detailed here is one T cell receptor beta chain. Its antigen remains unidentified. The source of the sample is a study of T cells expressing NK-cell markers. The TCR beta cDNA came from 5'RACE template switching with UMIs. Following a re-call of the 5' RACE reads, TCRdb has one entry per CDR3 protein and lacks DNA. Its table lists 300,000 to 500,000 distinct CDR3 sequences. CDR3 length: 16 amino acids. Germline V gives CDR1 SGHAT, CDR2 FQNNGV. Notes on the study in general: Once again these clonotypes came out on top in the CD3+CD56-NKG2C+ fraction of a few donors.

This TCR was sampled from a woman between 50 and 59 years old in good health. Sequenced input: blood T cells: a sorted CD56 or NKG2C T cell subset, CD4+ or CD8+ T cells, or bulk PBMC T cells (not recorded which). V and J are TRBV11-2 and TRBJ1-2; the D gene TCRdb calls, TRBD1, cannot be checked with no DNA. The CDR3 protein is CASSLLQGAGNYGYTF.